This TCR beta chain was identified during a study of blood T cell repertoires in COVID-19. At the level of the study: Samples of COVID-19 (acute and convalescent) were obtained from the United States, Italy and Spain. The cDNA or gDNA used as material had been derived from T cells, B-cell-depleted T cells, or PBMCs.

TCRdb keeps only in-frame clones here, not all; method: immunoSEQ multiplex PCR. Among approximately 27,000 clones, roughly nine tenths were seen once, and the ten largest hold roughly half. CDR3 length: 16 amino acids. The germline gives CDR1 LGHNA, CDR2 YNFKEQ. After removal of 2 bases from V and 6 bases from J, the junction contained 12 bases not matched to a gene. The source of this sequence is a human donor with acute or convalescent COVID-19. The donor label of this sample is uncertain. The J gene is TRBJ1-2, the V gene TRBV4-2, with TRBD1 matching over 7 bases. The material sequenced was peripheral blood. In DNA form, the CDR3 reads TGTGCCAGCAGCCAAACGCGACAGGGCTCTGGTCATGGCTACACCTTC. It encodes CASSQTRQGSGHGYTF.